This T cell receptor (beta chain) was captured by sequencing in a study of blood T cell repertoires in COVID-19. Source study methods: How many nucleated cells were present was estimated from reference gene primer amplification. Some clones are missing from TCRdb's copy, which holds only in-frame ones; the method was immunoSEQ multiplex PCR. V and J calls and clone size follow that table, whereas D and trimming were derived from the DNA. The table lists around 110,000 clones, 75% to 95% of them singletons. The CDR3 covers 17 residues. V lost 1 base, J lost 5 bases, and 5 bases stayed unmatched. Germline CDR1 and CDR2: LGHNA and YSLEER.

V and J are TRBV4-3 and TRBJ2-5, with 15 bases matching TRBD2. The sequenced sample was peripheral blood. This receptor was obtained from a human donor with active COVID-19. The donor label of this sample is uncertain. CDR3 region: CASSQGTSGGAWETQYF. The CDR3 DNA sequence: TGCGCCAGCAGCCAAGGGACTAGCGGGGGGGCCTGGGAGACCCAGTACTTC.